The 9 T cell receptor beta chains below come from one sample, sequenced in a study of T cells after posttransplantation cyclophosphamide. Measured with immunoSEQ multiplex PCR; TCRdb has only the in-frame clones, and not every one. The data hold roughly 690 clones, with 70% to 90% observed a single time. Sequenced: memory CD8+ T cells sorted from blood. These receptors all stem from a middle-aged man in good health, CMV-negative, and a related stem cell transplant donor.

This clone qualifies as hyperexpanded. The V call is TRBV6-1, the J call TRBJ2-1; D unresolved. The V gene lost 4 bases and the J gene lost 5 bases, with 9 bases spanning the gap. This CDR3 has 13 residues. CDR1 and CDR2 from the germline V gene are MNHNS and SASEGT. The CDR3 here is CASSGAENNEQFF. The CDR3 DNA is TGTGCCAGCAGTGGGGCAGAAAACAATGAGCAGTTCTTC.

The rearrangement uses TRBV18 and TRBJ1-5; weak D call: TRBD1 (5 bases). The CDR3 extends over 17 amino acids. Germline CDR1 is KGHSH and CDR2 is LQKENI. V was cut by 3 bases and J by 0 bases, with 15 bases left in between. CDR3: CASSPSSRQYSNQPQHF. In nucleotides, the CDR3 is TGTGCCAGCTCACCGTCGAGTCGACAGTATAGCAATCAGCCCCAGCATTTT.

There are a few counts of this clone. The rearrangement links TRBV7-9 to TRBJ2-2; a weak D match, TRBD1 (6 bases). The CDR3 covers 14 residues. Germline V gene lookup returns CDR1 SEHNR and CDR2 FQNEAQ (reference sequence). V shed 4 bases and J shed 7 bases, with 13 bases lying between them. The CDR3 nucleotides read TGTGCCAGCAGCTCGCAGGGGCTTGTCGGGGAGCTGTTTTTT. Residues: CASSSQGLVGELFF. Filled out from reference TRBV7-9 and TRBJ2-2, the complete variable domain reads DTGVSQNPRHKITKRGQNVTFRCDPISEHNRLYWYRQTLGQGPEFLTYFQNEAQLEKSRLLSDRFSAERPKGSFSTLEIQRTEQGDSAMYLCASSSQGLVGELFFGEGSRLTVL.

The gene calls are TRBV4-1 and TRBJ2-3; TRBD2 matches at 9 bases. V was clipped by 2 bases and J by 5 bases; unmatched bases: 5. The germline CDR1 and CDR2 sequences are MGHRA and YSYEKL. The CDR3 totals 15 residues. CDR3 in DNA: TGCGCCAGCAGCCAAACGGGACTAGCAGGAGATACGCAGTATTTT. This translates into CASSQTGLAGDTQYF.

The chain links TRBV7-9 to TRBJ1-4; D is uncertain. The CDR3 runs 14 residues. In germline, CDR1 is SEHNR, CDR2 FQNEAQ (reference sequence). V gave up 4 bases and J gave up 9 bases, with 15 bases separating them. CDR3 DNA sequence: TGTGCCAGCAGCTCGATGGGCGTGAAGCAAAAACTGTTTTTT. Amino acid sequence: CASSSMGVKQKLFF.

The chain combines TRBV10-1 with TRBJ2-1, with D perhaps TRBD2 (6 bases). Germline lookup yields CDR1 WNHNN and CDR2 SYGVQD (reference sequence). The ends were cut back, 3 bases at V and 6 bases at J, with 12 bases in the middle. The CDR3 runs 14 residues. DNA of the CDR3: TGCGCCAGCAGTGAAGGTCTCGGGGGCAATGAGCAGTTCTTC. Translating it yields CASSEGLGGNEQFF.

CDR3 nucleotides: TGTGCCAGCAGCCGGAGTGAAGCTTTCTTT. As protein: CASSRSEAFF. This chain joins TRBV28 and TRBJ1-1; D gene uncertain. Deletions cut 6 bases from V and 7 bases from J, with 6 bases between. From germline, CDR1 is MDHEN and CDR2 SYDVKM. The CDR3 totals 10 residues.

The chain combines TRBV9 with TRBJ2-7; 7 bases align to TRBD2. The CDR3 runs 15 residues. Trimming removed 2 bases from V and 3 bases from J; junction bases left unmatched: 8. In germline, CDR1 is SGDLS, CDR2 YYNGEE. The CDR3: CASSVGGRGLYEQYF. Here the CDR3 DNA reads TGTGCCAGCAGCGTCGGCGGGAGAGGTCTCTACGAGCAGTACTTC.

The J gene is TRBJ2-1, the V gene TRBV27, with 8 nucleotides matching TRBD2. The CDR3 runs to 15 residues. Germline CDR1 MNHEY, CDR2 SMNVEV (reference sequence). The ends lost 1 base at V and 5 bases at J; junction bases unmatched: 4. CDR3 in amino acids: CASSLFSGTNNEQFF. CDR3 in DNA: TGTGCCAGCAGTTTATTTAGCGGGACCAACAATGAGCAGTTCTTC.